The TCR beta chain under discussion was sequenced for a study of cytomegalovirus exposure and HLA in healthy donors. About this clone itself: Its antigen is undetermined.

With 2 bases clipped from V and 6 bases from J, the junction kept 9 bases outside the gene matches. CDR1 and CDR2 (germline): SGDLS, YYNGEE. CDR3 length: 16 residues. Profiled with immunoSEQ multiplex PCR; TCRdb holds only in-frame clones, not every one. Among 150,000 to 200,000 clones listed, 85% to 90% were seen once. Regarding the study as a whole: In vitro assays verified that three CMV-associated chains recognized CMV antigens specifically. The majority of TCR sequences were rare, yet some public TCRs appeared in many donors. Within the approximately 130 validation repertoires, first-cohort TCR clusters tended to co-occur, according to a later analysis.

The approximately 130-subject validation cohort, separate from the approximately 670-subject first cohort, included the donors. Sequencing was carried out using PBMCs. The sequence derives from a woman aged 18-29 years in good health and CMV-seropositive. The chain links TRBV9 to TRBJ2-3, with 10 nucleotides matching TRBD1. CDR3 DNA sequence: TGTGCCAGCAGCGTTCCCGGGACAGGGGCAACCGATACGCAGTATTTT. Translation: CASSVPGTGATDTQYF.